Below are 4 T cell receptor beta chains sequenced from a single sample in a study of OX40 agonist ivuxolimab in advanced cancers. TCRdb keeps only in-frame clones here, not all; method: immunoSEQ multiplex PCR. The sample shows around 70,000 clones, 88% of them seen only once. Sequenced here: CD4+ or CD8+ T cells sorted from blood, sampled in a trial of the OX40 agonist ivuxolimab. The receptors were gathered from an adult with an advanced solid tumor such as melanoma, head and neck, liver or kidney cancer.

This chain uses TRBV19 with TRBJ2-1; weak D call: TRBD2 (5 bases). The CDR3 covers 16 residues. CDR1 is LNHDA and CDR2 is SQIVND in the germline V gene (reference sequence). With 1 base removed from V and 6 bases from J, the gap between germline ends came to 16 bases. CDR3 sequence: CASSIVGGMSINEQFF. In DNA form, the CDR3 reads TGTGCCAGTAGTATAGTAGGAGGAATGTCTATCAATGAGCAGTTCTTC.

The chain couples TRBV18 to TRBJ2-7, with TRBD1 identical over 8 bases. In germline, CDR1 is KGHSH, CDR2 LQKENI. This CDR3 has 15 residues. The ends lost 6 bases at V and 0 bases at J; junction bases unmatched: 7. CDR3 residues: CASSSPGQASYEQYF. The CDR3 nucleotides are TGTGCCAGCTCTTCCCCGGGACAGGCCTCCTACGAGCAGTACTTC.

This clone has a handful of counts. The V call is TRBV19, the J call TRBJ2-1, with 11 bases fitting TRBD2. Germline V lookup: CDR1 LNHDA, CDR2 SQIVND (reference sequence). V lost 0 bases, J lost 4 bases, and 5 bases stayed unmatched. The length of the CDR3 is 17 residues. The DNA of the CDR3 is TGTGCCAGTAGTATAGATTCGGGACTAGCGGCATACAATGAGCAGTTCTTC. It encodes CASSIDSGLAAYNEQFF.

This chain's CDR3 is CASRTSGSYEQYF. CDR3 DNA sequence: TGTGCCAGCAGGACCTCCGGGAGCTACGAGCAGTACTTC. The chain combines TRBV27 with TRBJ2-7; D may be TRBD2 (6 bases). Deletions cut 6 bases from V and 3 bases from J, with 12 bases between. The CDR3 extends over 13 amino acids. The germline V gene has CDR1 MNHEY and CDR2 SMNVEV (reference sequence).